This TCR beta chain emerged from a study of cytomegalovirus exposure and HLA in healthy donors (dated by TCRdb to about 2017). Context from the whole study: An earlier analysis of roughly 570 of the donors reported roughly 300 Gb of sequence data and 100 million to 120 million unique TCR beta sequences obtained from roughly 180 million T cells. About 300 gigabases of sequencing data and 91 million or so unique TCR sequences made up an early release that covered approximately 620 HLA-typed donors. Among the approximately 430 genotyped donors, 75% to 90% belonged to the genetic ancestry cluster associated with self-reported Caucasian donors. The aim of the study was to test whether cataloging public T cell receptors could identify signatures of past pathogen exposure. The study used immunosequencing to profile the T cell repertoires of 670 or so subjects and linked those repertoires to cytomegalovirus serostatus. A separate validation cohort of roughly 130 different subjects was used in addition to the roughly 700-subject first cohort. To predict cytomegalovirus infection status, the study combined high-throughput TCR immunosequencing, statistical association of individual TCRs with disease status, and machine learning. A later analysis re-analyzed previously published TCR beta repertoires from approximately 700 donors and added high-resolution HLA genotyping to study TCR occurrence patterns. Rather than drawing on any new phenotypic data, the later analysis identified candidate immune exposures from TCR beta sequences and the way those sequences occurred across donors. To decide whether each TCR beta V gene segment behaved as functional or pseudogenic, an earlier analysis of some 580 of the donors relied on high-throughput TCR beta sequencing. Alongside the repertoire data, information on donor age, sex, ethnicity and CMV serostatus was compiled. A later genetic analysis took genome-wide SNP genotypes for about 65% of the 666 donors and used that subset as a discovery cohort. Every repertoire in the discovery cohort had been generated on one and the same sequencing platform. Class I and class II HLA loci were covered by the typing at four-digit resolution. Typing coverage differed by locus: A, B, C, DRB1 and DQB1 were typed in roughly 629-640 donors, DQA1 in approximately 520, DPA1 in nearly 610, and DPB1 in roughly 450. Roughly 5 DR-DQ haplotypes were handled as single units for association and clustering, since linkage in the cohort was strong. Among a few hundred genotyped donors of the cohort, an average of 235,054 unique TCR beta nucleotide sequences were sequenced per donor, roughly 20% of them non-productive.

The paper as a whole reports these results and caveats: Because some donors lacked HLA typing at each locus, the association tests relied only on the typed subset. When HLA alleles, especially DR and DQ, strongly co-occurred, TCR associations were difficult to assign to individual alleles. Across donors, most TCR sequences were observed very rarely, whereas some public TCRs were present in many individuals. A later analysis associated some 17,000 TCR beta sequences with specific HLA alleles at a false discovery rate of 0.05. In both the original and validation cohorts, the classifier was reported to diagnose cytomegalovirus status with high specificity and sensitivity. Some 16 rarely observed V segments, including chromosome 9 orphons, were excluded from the earlier analysis of several hundred of the donors because counts were too low. In a later genetic analysis, fewer N-insertions in productive TCRs were reported among donors in an Asian-associated ancestry cluster than the roughly 700-donor mean. In a later analysis, HLA-associated TCR beta chains showed more clonal expansion and lower generation probabilities than non-associated chains that were equally common. In a later genetic analysis, a missense DCLRE1C variant was associated with V-gene and J-gene trimming of TCR beta chains, and the association was replicated in an independent cohort. Linkage disequilibrium might explain the correlated functional status among segregating V segments, but an unknown experimental factor could not be excluded. The cohort was sequenced for TCR beta chains only, and without alpha or paired-chain data the features that could be detected were limited. Roughly uniform sequencing depth across donors was assumed in presence/absence analyses, although this assumption may not hold. The only immune exposure information available for the cohort was CMV serostatus. According to a later analysis, most CMV-associated TCR beta chains appeared to be HLA-restricted, and the HLA associations seemed to be driven largely by CMV exposure. A total of 150 or so TCR beta chains were listed by the study as associated with cytomegalovirus. The authors suggested that the approach could potentially be generalized to other disease states and immunological phenotypes. Broadly in line with IMGT annotations, most TCR beta V segments showed up in productive rearrangements about 87% or about 30% of the time in an earlier analysis of roughly 590 of the donors. A cluster of highly shared sequence variants was judged likely to be a technical artifact of the sequencing pipeline. In a later analysis, the rate of TCR association differed among HLA loci, with DRB1 alleles having the most associated TCRs and HLA-C alleles having the fewest. According to a later analysis, parvovirus B19, influenza, CMV and Epstein-Barr virus appeared linked to several top co-occurrence clusters. Three of the identified cytomegalovirus-associated TCR beta chains were confirmed in vitro to be specific for cytomegalovirus antigens. A further reported finding was that TCR beta sequences accurately predicted the HLA-A and HLA-B alleles for most subjects in the first cohort. The 87-base-pair reads could not distinguish some IMGT-functional V segments, including TRBV6-2 and TRBV6-3, so those segments were excluded.

The library was obtained by the immunoSEQ multiplex PCR assay. A mixture of 60 forward primers for TCR Vbeta segments and 13 reverse primers for TCR Jbeta segments was used in the multiplex PCR. Amplification of the CDR3 region of rearranged TCR beta genes was performed with a multiplex PCR assay on genomic DNA. The Illumina HiSeq System was used to sequence the amplified TCR beta libraries as 87-base-pair reads. The source study handled its data this way. Across the 640 or so repertoires, a later analysis counted 60 million to 90 million unique TCR beta chains, some 11 million of which were shared by at least two donors. Raw reads were error-corrected and collapsed into unique sequences with a nearest-neighbor algorithm that merged closely related sequences to remove PCR and sequencing errors. V, D and J gene segments were assigned by aligning CDR3 sequences to IMGT reference sequences. For a sequence to be retained, a match of at least six nucleotides was required to both a V gene segment and a J gene segment. A rearrangement counted as productive if the CDR3 had no stop codons and remained in frame with V and J, and every other rearrangement counted as non-productive. CDR3 was defined according to IMGT convention as the region running from the second conserved V-encoded cysteine to the conserved J-encoded phenylalanine. The earlier analysis of about 610 of the donors excluded any sequence lacking an unambiguous match to a single V gene segment. In an earlier analysis of around 590 of the donors, a V segment was called functional when productive rearrangements were above 56.7%, and segregating when the standard deviation between donors exceeded 5%. To diagnose cytomegalovirus status from the catalog of TCR beta chain sequences, a statistical classification framework was built. A later analysis assigned V and J genes by comparing TCR nucleotide sequences with IMGT/GENE-DB human TR gene sequences. A later analysis assigned CDR3 sequences and most-parsimonious VDJ recombination scenarios with the TCRdist pipeline. A later analysis defined each TCR beta chain by its CDR3 amino acid sequence plus V-gene family, and excluded reads lacking a unique V-gene family. A later analysis removed roughly 590 highly shared, low-generation-probability nucleotide sequences to deal with suspected cross-contamination and a sequencing artifact. In a later analysis, a clonal expansion index was calculated for each public chain from normalized within-repertoire ranks of inferred template counts. Generation probabilities in a later analysis came from a VDJ recombination model fitted to out-of-frame rearrangements, and those results were checked against IGoR. In a later analysis, TCR-TCR, TCR-HLA and TCR-CMV co-occurrence was scored with hypergeometric tests, and a repertoire-size bias correction was applied to TCR pairs. A later analysis estimated false discovery rates by permuting HLA or CMV assignments 20 times. In a later analysis, co-occurring TCRs were grouped with DBSCAN, and TCRdist sequence similarity was added when clustering was performed within HLA-allele-positive subsets. For co-occurrence clustering, repertoires with fewer than 30,000 or more than 120,000 public chains were excluded, along with 5 or 6 repertoires with anomalous nucleotide sharing. Entries here come from immuneACCESS through TCRdb and include only in-frame sequences with V and J called. Some clones fail to appear in such tables; in the studies checked, an unresolved V gene covers under half of the shortfall, and the cause of the remainder is unknown. The DNA was the basis for D and trimming; V, J and clone size are from that table. The table for this sample lists about 98,000 clones; about 74% of them were counted only once. The ten largest clones take up 16% of the sample.

Regarding this clone: No cognate antigen has been identified for it. The record has no base qualities; no much larger clone is one base away.

From its cysteine to its phenylalanine, the CDR3 spans 11 amino acids. Only the CDR3 DNA is retained, 33 bases long and in frame from the first base. The V and J ends are trimmed by 3 bases and 2 bases, leaving 2 bases between them. According to the germline V gene, CDR1 reads SGHDN and CDR2 reads FVKESK. The cohort was made up of hundreds of healthy bone marrow donors. Cohort members were all nominally healthy when sampled, although unrecorded immune exposures were likely present. The donor was CMV seropositive and was included in the group of approximately 310 seropositive cohort members. A peripheral blood sample was provided by each donor, and peripheral blood mononuclear cells were used for TCR beta sequencing. The Qiagen DNeasy Blood Extraction Kit was used to extract genomic DNA from the blood cell samples.

The chain uses TRBV14 and TRBJ2-7, with no confidently assigned D gene. Sequencing was performed on PBMCs. The TCR was taken from a man aged 55 to 70 in good health and CMV-seropositive. The CDR3 loop reads CASSHTYEQYF. The nucleotide sequence is given as TGTGCCAGCAGCCACACCTACGAGCAGTACTTC.